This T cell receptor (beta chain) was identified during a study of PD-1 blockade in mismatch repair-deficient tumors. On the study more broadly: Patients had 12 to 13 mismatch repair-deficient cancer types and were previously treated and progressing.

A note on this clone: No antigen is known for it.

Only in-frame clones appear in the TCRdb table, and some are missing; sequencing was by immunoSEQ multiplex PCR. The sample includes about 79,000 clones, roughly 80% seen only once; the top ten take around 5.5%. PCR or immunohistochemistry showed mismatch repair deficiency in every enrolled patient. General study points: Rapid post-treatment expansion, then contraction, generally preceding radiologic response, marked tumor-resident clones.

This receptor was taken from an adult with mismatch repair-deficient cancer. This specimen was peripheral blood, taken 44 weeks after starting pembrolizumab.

The DNA for the CDR3 is TGTGCCAGCTCACAAACTAACTCCTACGAGCAGTACTTC. Protein product: CASSQTNSYEQYF. The chain uses TRBV18 and TRBJ2-7; unclear D gene. From germline, CDR1 is KGHSH and CDR2 LQKENI. The CDR3 totals 13 residues. The V gene lost 4 bases and the J gene lost 0 bases, with 7 bases spanning the gap. Looking up the rest from reference TRBV18 and TRBJ2-7 gives the full variable domain: NAGVMQNPRHLVRRRGQEARLRCSPMKGHSHVYWYRQLPEEGLKFMVYLQKENIIDESGMPKERFSAEFPKEGPSILRIQQVVRGDSAAYFCASSQTNSYEQYFGPGTRLTVT.